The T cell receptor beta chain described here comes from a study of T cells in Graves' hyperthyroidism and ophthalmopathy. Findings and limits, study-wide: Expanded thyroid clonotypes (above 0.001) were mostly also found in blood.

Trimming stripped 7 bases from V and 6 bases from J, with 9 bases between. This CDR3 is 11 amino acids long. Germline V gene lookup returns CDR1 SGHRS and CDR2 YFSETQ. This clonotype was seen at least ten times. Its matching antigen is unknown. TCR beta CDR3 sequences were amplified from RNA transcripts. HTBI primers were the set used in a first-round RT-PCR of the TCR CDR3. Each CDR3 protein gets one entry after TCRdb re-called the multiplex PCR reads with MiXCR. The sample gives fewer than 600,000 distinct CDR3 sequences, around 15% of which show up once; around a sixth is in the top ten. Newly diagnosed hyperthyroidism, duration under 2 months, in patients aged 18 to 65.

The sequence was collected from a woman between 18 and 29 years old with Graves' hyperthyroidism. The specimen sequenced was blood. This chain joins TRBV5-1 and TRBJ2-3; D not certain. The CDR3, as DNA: TGCGCCAGCCTCGGAGCGGATACGCAGTATTTT. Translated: CASLGADTQYF.